This entry features one T cell receptor beta chain sequence. The data were produced by immunoSEQ multiplex PCR, yet TCRdb's version contains in-frame clones alone and is incomplete. The table includes 250,000 to 300,000 clones, approximately 81% detected once. Trimming cost V 6 bases and J 3 bases; bases outside gene matches: 3. Germline-derived CDR1 and CDR2 are MNHEY and SVGAGI. The CDR3 has 14 amino acids. The data derive from a study of blood T cell repertoires in COVID-19. This TCR came from a woman in her sixties or seventies with active or convalescent COVID-19. The sample consisted of peripheral blood. The chain has TRBV6-5 and TRBJ2-1; TRBD1 agrees at 9 bases. The CDR3 DNA reads as TGTGCCAGCAGCGCGACAGGGGGCTACAATGAGCAGTTCTTC. The encoded protein is CASSATGGYNEQFF.